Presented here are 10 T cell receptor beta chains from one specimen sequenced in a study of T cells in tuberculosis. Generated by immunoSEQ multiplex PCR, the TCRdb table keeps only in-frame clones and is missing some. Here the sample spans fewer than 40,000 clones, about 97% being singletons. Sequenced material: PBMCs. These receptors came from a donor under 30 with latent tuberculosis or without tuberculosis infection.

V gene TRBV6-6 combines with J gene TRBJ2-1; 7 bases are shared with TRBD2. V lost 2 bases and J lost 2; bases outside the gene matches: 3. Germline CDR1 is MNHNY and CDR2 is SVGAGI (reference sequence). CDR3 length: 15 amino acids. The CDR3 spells CASSYLRGTYNEQFF. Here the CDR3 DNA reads TGTGCCAGCAGTTACCTGCGGGGGACCTACAATGAGCAGTTCTTC.

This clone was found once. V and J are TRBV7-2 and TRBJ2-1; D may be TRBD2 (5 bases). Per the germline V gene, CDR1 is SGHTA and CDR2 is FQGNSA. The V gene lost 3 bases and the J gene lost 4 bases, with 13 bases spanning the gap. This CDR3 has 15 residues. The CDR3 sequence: CASSLRVPTYNEQFF. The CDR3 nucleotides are TGTGCCAGCAGCTTGAGGGTTCCCACTTACAATGAGCAGTTCTTC.

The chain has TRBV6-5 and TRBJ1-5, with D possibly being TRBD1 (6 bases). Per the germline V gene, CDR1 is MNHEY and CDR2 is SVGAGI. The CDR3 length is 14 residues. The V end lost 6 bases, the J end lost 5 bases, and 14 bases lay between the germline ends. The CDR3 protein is CASRTGGRDQPQHF. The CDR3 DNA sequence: TGTGCCAGCAGGACAGGCGGGCGGGATCAGCCCCAGCATTTT.

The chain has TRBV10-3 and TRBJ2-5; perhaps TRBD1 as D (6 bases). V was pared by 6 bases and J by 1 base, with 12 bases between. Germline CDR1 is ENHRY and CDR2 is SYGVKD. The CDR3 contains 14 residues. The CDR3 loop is CAIRMGQAQETQYF. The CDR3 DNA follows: TGTGCCATCAGGATGGGACAAGCCCAAGAGACCCAGTACTTC.

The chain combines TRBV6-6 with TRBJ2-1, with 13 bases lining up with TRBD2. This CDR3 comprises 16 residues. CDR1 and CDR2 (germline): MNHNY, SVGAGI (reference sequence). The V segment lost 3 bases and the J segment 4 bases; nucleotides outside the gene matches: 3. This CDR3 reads CASSYTSGRGYNEQFF. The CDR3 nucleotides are TGTGCCAGCAGTTATACTAGCGGGAGGGGGTACAATGAGCAGTTCTTC.

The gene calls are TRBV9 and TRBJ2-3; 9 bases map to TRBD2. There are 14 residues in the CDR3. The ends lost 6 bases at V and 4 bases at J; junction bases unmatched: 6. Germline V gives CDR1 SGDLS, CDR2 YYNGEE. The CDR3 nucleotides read TGTGCCAGCACCGGAGTAGCGGGAGCAGATACGCAGTATTTT. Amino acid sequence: CASTGVAGADTQYF.

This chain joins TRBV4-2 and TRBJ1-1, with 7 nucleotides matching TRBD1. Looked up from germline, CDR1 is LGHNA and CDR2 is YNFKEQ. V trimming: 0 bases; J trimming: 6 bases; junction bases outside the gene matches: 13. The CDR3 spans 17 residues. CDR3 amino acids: CASSQETGRGGEAEAFF. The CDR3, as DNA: TGTGCCAGCAGCCAAGAAACGGGGCGAGGGGGCGAGGCTGAAGCTTTCTTT.

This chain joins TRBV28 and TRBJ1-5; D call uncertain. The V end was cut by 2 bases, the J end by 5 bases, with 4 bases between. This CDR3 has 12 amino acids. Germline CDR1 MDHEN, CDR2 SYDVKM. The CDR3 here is CASSLPDQPQHF. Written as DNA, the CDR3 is TGTGCCAGCAGTTTACCCGATCAGCCCCAGCATTTT.

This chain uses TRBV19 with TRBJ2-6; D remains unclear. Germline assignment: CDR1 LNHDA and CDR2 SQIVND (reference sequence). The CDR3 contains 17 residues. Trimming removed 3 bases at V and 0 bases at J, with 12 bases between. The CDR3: CASSITAMDSGANVLTF. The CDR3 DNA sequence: TGTGCCAGTAGTATCACAGCAATGGACTCTGGGGCCAACGTCCTGACTTTC. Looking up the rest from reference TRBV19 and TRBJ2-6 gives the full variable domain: DGGITQSPKYLFRKEGQNVTLSCEQNLNHDAMYWYRQDPGQGLRLIYYSQIVNDFQKGDIAEGYSVSREKKESFPLTVTSAQKNPTAFYLCASSITAMDSGANVLTFGAGSRLTVL.

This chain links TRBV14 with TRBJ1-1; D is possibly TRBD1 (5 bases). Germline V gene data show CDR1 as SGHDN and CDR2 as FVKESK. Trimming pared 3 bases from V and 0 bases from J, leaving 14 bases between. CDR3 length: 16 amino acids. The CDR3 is CASSHGVDIMNTEAFF. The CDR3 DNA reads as TGTGCCAGCAGCCACGGAGTGGACATCATGAACACTGAAGCTTTCTTT.